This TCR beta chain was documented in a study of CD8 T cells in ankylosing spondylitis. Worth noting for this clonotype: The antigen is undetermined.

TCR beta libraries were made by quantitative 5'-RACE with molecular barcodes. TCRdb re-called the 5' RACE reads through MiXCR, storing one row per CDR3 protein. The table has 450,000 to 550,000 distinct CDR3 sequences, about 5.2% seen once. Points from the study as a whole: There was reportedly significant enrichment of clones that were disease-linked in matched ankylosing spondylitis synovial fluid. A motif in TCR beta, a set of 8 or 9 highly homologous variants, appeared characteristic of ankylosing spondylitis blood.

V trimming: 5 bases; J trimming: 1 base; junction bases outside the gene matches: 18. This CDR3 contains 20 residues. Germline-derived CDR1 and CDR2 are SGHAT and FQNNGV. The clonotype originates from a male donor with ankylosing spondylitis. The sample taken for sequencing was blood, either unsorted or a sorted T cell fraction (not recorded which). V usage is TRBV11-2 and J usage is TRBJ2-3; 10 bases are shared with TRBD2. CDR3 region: CASSAGSGLAVPWGTDTQYF. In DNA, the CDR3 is TGTGCCAGCAGCGCGGGGTCCGGACTAGCGGTCCCATGGGGCACAGATACGCAGTATTTT.